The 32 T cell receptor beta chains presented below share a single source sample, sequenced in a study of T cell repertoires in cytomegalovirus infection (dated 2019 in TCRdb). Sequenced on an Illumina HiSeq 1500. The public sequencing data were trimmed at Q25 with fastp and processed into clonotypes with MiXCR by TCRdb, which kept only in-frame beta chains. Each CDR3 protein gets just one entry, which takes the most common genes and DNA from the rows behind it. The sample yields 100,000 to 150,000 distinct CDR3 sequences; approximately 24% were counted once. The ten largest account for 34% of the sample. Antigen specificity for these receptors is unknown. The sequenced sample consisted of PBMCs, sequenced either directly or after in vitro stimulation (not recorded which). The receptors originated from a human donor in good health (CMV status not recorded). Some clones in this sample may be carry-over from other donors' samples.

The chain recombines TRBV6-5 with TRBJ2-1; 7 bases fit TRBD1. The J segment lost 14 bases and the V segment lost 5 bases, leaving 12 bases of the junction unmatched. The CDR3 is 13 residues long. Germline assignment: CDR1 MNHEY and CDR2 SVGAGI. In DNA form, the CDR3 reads TGTGCCAGCAGTCCCGTCCCCGGGACAGAGAAGTTCTTC. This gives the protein CASSPVPGTEKFF.

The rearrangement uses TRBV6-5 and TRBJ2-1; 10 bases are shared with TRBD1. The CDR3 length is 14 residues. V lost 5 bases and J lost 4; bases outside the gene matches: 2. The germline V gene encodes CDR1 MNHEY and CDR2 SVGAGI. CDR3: CASSPGQGYNEQFF. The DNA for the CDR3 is TGTGCCAGCAGTCCGGGACAGGGGTACAATGAGCAGTTCTTC.

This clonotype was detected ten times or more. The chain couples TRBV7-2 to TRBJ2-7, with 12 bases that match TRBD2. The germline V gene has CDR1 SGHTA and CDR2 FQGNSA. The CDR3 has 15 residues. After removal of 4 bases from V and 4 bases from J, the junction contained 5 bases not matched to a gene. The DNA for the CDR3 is TGTGCCAGCAGCTCGCGGACTAGCGGGGTTTACGAGCAGTACTTC. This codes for CASSSRTSGVYEQYF.

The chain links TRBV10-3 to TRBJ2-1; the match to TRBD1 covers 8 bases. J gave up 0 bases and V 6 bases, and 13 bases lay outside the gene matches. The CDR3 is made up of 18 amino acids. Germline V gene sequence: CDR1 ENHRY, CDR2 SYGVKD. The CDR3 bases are TGTGCCATCAGGACCGGACAGGGATTGACGAGCTCCTACAATGAGCAGTTCTTC. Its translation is CAIRTGQGLTSSYNEQFF.

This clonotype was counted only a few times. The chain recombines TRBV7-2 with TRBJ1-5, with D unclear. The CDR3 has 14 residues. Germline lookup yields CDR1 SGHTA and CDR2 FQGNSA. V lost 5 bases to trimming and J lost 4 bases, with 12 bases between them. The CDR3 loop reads CASSPVTGNQPQHF. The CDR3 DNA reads TGTGCCAGCAGCCCGGTTACCGGGAATCAGCCCCAGCATTTT.

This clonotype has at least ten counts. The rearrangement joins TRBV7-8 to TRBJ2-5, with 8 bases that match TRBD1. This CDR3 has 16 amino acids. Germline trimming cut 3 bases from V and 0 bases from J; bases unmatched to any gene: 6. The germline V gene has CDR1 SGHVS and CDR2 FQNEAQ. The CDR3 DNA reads TGTGCCAGCAGCTTGCAGGGGGCTAAGTACCAAGAGACCCAGTACTTC. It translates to CASSLQGAKYQETQYF.

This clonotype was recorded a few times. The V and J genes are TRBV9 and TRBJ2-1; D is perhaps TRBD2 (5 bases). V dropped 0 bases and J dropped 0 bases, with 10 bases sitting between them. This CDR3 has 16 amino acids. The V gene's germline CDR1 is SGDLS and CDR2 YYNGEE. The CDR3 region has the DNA TGTGCCAGCAGCGTAGCGAGGGCGAGCTCCTACAATGAGCAGTTCTTC. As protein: CASSVARASSYNEQFF.

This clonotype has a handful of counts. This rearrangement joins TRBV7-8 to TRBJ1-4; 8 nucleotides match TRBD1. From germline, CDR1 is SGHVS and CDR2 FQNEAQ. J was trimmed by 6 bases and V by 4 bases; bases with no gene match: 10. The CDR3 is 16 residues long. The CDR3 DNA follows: TGTGCCAGCAGCTCCCGGGGACAGGCAAGACATGAAAAACTGTTTTTT. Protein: CASSSRGQARHEKLFF. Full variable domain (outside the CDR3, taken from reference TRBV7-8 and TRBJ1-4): GAGVSQSPRYKVAKRGQDVALRCDPISGHVSLFWYQQALGQGPEFLTYFQNEAQLDKSGLPSDRFFAERPEGSVSTLKIQRTQQEDSAVYLCASSSRGQARHEKLFFGSGTQLSVL.

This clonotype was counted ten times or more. CDR3 DNA: TGTGCCAGCAGCCCTGGACTAGCGGGAGTGCGGGCCACAGATACGCAGTATTTT. It encodes CASSPGLAGVRATDTQYF. V and J are TRBV7-2 and TRBJ2-3; 13 bases match TRBD2. Germline V gene sequence: CDR1 SGHTA, CDR2 FQGNSA. Trimming at V came to 5 bases and at J to 2 bases, leaving 10 bases not matched to a gene. The CDR3 spans 18 residues.

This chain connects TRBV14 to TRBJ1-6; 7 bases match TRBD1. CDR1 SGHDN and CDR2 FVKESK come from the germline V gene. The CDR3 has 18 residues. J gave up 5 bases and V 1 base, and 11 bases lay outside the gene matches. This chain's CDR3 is CASSQVRQGRGDNSPLHF. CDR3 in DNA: TGTGCCAGCAGCCAAGTCCGACAGGGTAGAGGGGATAATTCACCCCTCCACTTT.

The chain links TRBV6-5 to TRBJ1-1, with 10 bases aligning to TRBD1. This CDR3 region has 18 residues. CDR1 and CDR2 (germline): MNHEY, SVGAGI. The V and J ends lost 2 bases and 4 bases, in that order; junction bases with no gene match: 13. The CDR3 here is CASSYTRQGAVRGTEAFF. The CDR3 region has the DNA TGTGCCAGCAGTTACACTAGACAGGGGGCGGTTAGGGGCACTGAAGCTTTCTTT.

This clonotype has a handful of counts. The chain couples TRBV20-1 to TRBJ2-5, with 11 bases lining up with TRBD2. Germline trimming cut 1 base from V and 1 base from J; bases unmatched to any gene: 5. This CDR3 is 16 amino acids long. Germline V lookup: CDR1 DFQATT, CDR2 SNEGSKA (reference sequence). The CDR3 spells CSARALAGGLQETQYF. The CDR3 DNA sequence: TGCAGTGCTAGAGCCCTAGCGGGAGGCCTCCAAGAGACCCAGTACTTC.

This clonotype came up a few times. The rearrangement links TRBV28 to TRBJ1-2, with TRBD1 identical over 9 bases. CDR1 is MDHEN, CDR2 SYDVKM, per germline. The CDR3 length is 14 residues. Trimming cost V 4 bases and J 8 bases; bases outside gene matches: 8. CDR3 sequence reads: CASSYTGGASGYTF. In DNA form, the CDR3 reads TGTGCCAGCAGTTATACAGGGGGCGCGTCAGGCTACACCTTC.

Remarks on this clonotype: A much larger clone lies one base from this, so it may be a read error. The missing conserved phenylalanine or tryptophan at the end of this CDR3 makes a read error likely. The CDR3 DNA reads TGCAGTGCTGCGGAAGGGCAGCCCCAGCATTTA. This gives the protein CSAAEGQPQHL. The chain recombines TRBV20-1 with TRBJ1-5, with D uncertain. The V gene lost 5 bases and the J gene lost 7 bases, with 9 bases spanning the gap. The CDR3 runs to 11 residues. Germline V gene data show CDR1 as DFQATT and CDR2 as SNEGSKA (reference sequence).

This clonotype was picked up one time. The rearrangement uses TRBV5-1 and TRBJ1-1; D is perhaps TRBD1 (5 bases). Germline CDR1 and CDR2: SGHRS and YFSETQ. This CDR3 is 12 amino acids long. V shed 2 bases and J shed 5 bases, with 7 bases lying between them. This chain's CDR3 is CASSLSGTEAFF. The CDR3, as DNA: TGCGCCAGCAGCTTATCAGGGACTGAAGCTTTCTTT.

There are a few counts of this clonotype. CDR3 bases: TGTGCCAGCAGCCGAAACAGGGAAGGGGAGCAGTACGTC. Amino acids: CASSRNREGEQYV. This chain joins TRBV2 and TRBJ2-7; D perhaps matches TRBD1 (6 bases). The V end was cut by 6 bases, the J end by 7 bases, with 16 bases between. The length of the CDR3 is 13 residues. Germline V gene sequence: CDR1 SNHLY, CDR2 FYNNEI.

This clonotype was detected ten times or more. CDR3 nucleotide sequence: TGTGCCAGCAGCGTAGGAACAGATTATGGCTACACCTTC. This translates into CASSVGTDYGYTF. The rearrangement links TRBV7-8 to TRBJ1-2; D is undetermined. The germline CDR1 and CDR2 sequences are SGHVS and FQNEAQ. This CDR3 is 13 amino acids long. V lost 5 bases to trimming and J lost 5 bases, with 12 bases between them.

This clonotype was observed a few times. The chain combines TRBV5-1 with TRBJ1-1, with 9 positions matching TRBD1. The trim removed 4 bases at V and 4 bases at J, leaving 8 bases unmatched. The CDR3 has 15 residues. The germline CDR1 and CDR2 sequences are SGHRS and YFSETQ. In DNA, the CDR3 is TGCGCCAGCAGCCAAGCGACAGGGGGGGGCACTGAAGCTTTCTTT. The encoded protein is CASSQATGGGTEAFF.

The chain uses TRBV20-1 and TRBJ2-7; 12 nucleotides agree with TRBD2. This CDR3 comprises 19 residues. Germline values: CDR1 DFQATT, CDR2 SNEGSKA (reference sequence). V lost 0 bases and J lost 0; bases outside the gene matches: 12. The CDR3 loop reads CSARDPSGGLAGNSYEQYF. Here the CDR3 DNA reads TGCAGTGCTAGAGATCCTTCCGGTGGACTAGCGGGAAACTCCTACGAGCAGTACTTC.

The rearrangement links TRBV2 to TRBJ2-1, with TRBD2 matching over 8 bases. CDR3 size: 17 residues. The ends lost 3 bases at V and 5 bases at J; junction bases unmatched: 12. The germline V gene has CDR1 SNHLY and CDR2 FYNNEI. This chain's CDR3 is CASSDRKGAGADNEQFF. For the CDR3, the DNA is TGTGCCAGCAGTGATAGGAAGGGAGCGGGAGCCGACAATGAGCAGTTCTTC.

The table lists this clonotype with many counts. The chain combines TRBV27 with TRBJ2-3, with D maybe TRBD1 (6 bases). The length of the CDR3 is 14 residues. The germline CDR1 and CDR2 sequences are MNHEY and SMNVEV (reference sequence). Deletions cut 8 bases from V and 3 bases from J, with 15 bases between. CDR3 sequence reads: CASAFSGETDTQYF. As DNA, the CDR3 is TGTGCCAGCGCATTCTCAGGGGAAACAGATACGCAGTATTTT.

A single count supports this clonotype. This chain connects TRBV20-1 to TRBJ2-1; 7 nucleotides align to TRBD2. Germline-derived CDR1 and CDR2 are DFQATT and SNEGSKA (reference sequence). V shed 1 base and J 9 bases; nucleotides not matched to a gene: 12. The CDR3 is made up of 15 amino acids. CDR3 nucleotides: TGCAGTGCTAGAGTTGTGGGAGGGCCGCGATTTGAGCAGTTCTTC. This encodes CSARVVGGPRFEQFF.

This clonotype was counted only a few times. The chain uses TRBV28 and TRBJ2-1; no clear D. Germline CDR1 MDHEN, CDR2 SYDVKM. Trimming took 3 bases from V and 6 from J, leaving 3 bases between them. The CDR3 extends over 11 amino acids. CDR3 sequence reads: CASSFSNEQFF. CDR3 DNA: TGTGCCAGCAGTTTTAGCAATGAGCAGTTCTTC.

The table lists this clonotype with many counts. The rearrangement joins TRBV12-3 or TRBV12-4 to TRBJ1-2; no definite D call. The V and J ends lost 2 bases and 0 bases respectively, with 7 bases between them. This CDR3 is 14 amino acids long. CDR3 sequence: CASSLLRSNYGYTF. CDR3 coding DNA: TGTGCCAGCAGTTTATTAAGGTCTAACTATGGCTACACCTTC.

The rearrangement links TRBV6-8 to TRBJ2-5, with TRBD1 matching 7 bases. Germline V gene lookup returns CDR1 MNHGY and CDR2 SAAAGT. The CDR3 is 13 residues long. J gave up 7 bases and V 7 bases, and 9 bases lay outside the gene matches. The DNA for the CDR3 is TGTGCCAGCATCCGACAGGGAACAGGGACCCAGTACTTC. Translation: CASIRQGTGTQYF.

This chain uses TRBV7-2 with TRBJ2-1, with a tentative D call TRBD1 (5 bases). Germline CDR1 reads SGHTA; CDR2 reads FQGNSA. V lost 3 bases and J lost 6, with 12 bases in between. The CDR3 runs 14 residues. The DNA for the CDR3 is TGTGCCAGCAGCTTCCGGACACCCCCCAATGAGCAGTTCTTC. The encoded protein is CASSFRTPPNEQFF.

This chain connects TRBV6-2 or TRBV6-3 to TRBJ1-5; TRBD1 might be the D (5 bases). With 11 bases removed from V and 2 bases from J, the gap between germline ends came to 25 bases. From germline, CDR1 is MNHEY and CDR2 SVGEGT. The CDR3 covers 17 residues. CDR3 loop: CAATRGAGPYGNQPQHF. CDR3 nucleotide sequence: TGTGCCGCAACCCGTGGGGCAGGGCCCTATGGCAATCAGCCCCAGCATTTT.

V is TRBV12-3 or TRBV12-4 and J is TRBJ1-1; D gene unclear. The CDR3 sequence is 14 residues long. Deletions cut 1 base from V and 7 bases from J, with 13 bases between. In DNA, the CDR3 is TGTGCCAGCAGTTTAGAAATTGGGTTCCATGAAGCTTTCTTT. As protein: CASSLEIGFHEAFF.

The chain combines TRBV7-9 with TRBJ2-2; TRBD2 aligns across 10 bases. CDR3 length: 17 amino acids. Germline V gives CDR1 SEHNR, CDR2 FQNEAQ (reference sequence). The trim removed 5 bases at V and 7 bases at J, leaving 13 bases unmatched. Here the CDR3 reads CASSPFPSGRYNGELFF. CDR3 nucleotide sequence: TGTGCCAGCAGCCCCTTCCCTAGCGGGAGATATAACGGGGAGCTGTTTTTT.

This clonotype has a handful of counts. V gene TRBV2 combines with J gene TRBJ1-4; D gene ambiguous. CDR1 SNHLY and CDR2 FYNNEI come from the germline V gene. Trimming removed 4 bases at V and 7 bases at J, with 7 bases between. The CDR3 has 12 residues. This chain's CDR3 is CASSVFGEKLFF. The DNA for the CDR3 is TGTGCCAGCAGTGTTTTTGGTGAAAAACTGTTTTTT.

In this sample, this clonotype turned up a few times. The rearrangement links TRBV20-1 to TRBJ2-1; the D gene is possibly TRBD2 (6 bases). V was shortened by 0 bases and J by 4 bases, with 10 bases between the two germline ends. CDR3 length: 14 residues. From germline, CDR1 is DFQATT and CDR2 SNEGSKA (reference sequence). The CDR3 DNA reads TGCAGTGCTAGAGAGGACGGACTATACAATGAGCAGTTCTTC. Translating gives CSAREDGLYNEQFF.

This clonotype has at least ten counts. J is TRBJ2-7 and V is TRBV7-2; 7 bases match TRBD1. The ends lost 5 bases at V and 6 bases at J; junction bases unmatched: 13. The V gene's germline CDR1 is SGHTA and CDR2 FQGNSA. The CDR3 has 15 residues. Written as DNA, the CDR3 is TGTGCCAGCAGCCCCACAGGGGACCGCACCGCCGAGCAGTACTTC. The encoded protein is CASSPTGDRTAEQYF.